This T cell receptor beta chain was identified during a study of T cell clusters in autoimmune cytopenias. Some 38,000 genome equivalents of blood DNA were amplified for TRB. One tube held mixed TRB-A and TRB-B primer pools for touch-down PCR. After re-calling the multiplex PCR reads, TCRdb lists one entry per CDR3 protein, DNA absent. The table for this sample gives about 9,500 distinct CDR3 sequences. Germline V gene sequence: CDR1 SGHNT, CDR2 YYREEE (reference sequence). The CDR3 loop spans 17 amino acids. The chain combines TRBV5-4 with TRBJ2-2; the D gene TCRdb calls, TRBD2, cannot be checked with no DNA. The specimen sequenced was peripheral blood. The TCR sequence derives from a human donor with an autoimmune cytopenia or autoimmune hepatitis (not recorded which). This chain's CDR3 is CASSLASGRGNTGELFF.